The 21 T cell receptor beta chains in this list originate from one sample, sequenced in a study of blood T cell repertoires in COVID-19. Produced via immunoSEQ multiplex PCR; TCRdb's table is partial and in-frame only. The sample includes tens of thousands of clones, roughly nine tenths of them seen just once. Sequencing was carried out using peripheral blood. These receptor sequences come from a man aged 50 or older with active or convalescent COVID-19.

V and J are TRBV27 and TRBJ2-3; 8 positions agree with TRBD2. The germline V gene has CDR1 MNHEY and CDR2 SMNVEV (reference sequence). The CDR3 consists of 15 residues. The junction had 11 bases not matched to a gene; V was cut back by 9 bases and J by 3 bases. The CDR3 region has the DNA TGTGCCAGTACTACAATAGCGGGGTTGACAGATACGCAGTATTTT. It encodes CASTTIAGLTDTQYF.

This chain links TRBV19 with TRBJ2-5, with D unresolved. The CDR3 runs 15 residues. Deletions cut 3 bases from V and 5 bases from J, with 16 bases between. CDR1 is LNHDA, CDR2 SQIVND, per germline (reference sequence). CDR3 DNA: TGTGCCAGTAGTATTGGTAGCCCTCCCCTGGAGACCCAGTACTTC. Protein product: CASSIGSPPLETQYF.

The CDR3 coding sequence is TGCAGCGTTGGGCCAGGACTGAACACCGGGGAGCTGTTTTTT. As protein: CSVGPGLNTGELFF. This chain connects TRBV29-1 to TRBJ2-2; maybe TRBD2 (5 bases). V was trimmed by 4 bases and J by 1 base, leaving 10 bases between them. The CDR3 is 14 amino acids. Germline V gives CDR1 SQVTM, CDR2 ANQGSEA.

CDR3 in amino acids: CASSLGGAGLTDTQYF. DNA of the CDR3: TGCGCCAGCAGCTTGGGTGGAGCGGGGCTCACAGATACGCAGTATTTT. The gene calls are TRBV5-1 and TRBJ2-3; TRBD2 matches 7 bases. The CDR3 runs 16 residues. Germline V lookup: CDR1 SGHRS, CDR2 YFSETQ. V lost 0 bases to trimming and J lost 2 bases; unmatched junction nucleotides: 6.

This rearrangement joins TRBV18 to TRBJ2-5; 7 bases line up with TRBD2. Germline V gives CDR1 KGHSH, CDR2 LQKENI. The trim removed 0 bases at V and 4 bases at J, leaving 11 bases unmatched. CDR3 length: 17 residues. CDR3 amino acids: CASSPPGGAVSGETQYF. CDR3 in DNA: TGTGCCAGCTCACCACCGGGAGGGGCAGTCAGTGGAGAGACCCAGTACTTC.

The chain couples TRBV7-3 to TRBJ2-5; perhaps TRBD1 as D (5 bases). Germline V CDR1 and CDR2: SGHTA, FQGTGA. This CDR3 is built from 13 residues. Trimming pared 2 bases from V and 2 bases from J, leaving 6 bases between. In nucleotides, the CDR3 is TGTGCCAGCAGCTTAGACAGACAAGAGACCCAGTACTTC. Translating gives CASSLDRQETQYF. The whole variable domain, remainder taken from reference TRBV7-3 and TRBJ2-5, is GAGVSQTPSNKVTEKGKYVELRCDPISGHTALYWYRQSLGQGPEFLIYFQGTGAADDSGLPNDRFFAVRPEGSVSTLKIQRTERGDSAVYLCASSLDRQETQYFGPGTRLLVL.

This chain's CDR3 is CASSEHRQSYEQYF. The CDR3 DNA reads TGCGCCAGCAGCGAACACAGACAGTCCTACGAGCAGTACTTC. The rearrangement joins TRBV4-3 to TRBJ2-7, with D possibly being TRBD1 (5 bases). Germline-derived CDR1 and CDR2 are LGHNA and YSLEER. This CDR3 is built from 14 residues. Trimming removed 5 bases from V and 1 base from J, with 12 bases in between.

This CDR3 is CASKKAGSTDTQYF. Here the CDR3 DNA reads TGTGCCAGCAAAAAAGCGGGGAGCACAGATACGCAGTATTTT. This chain joins TRBV2 and TRBJ2-3, with 7 nucleotides matching TRBD2. The germline V gene has CDR1 SNHLY and CDR2 FYNNEI. This CDR3 spans 14 amino acids. V trimming: 7 bases; J trimming: 0 bases; junction bases outside the gene matches: 4. Together with reference TRBV2 and TRBJ2-3, the CDR3 gives the full variable domain: EPEVTQTPSHQVTQMGQEVILRCVPISNHLYFYWYRQILGQKVEFLVSFYNNEISEKSEIFDDQFSVERPDGSNFTLKIRSTKLEDSAMYFCASKKAGSTDTQYFGPGTRLTVL.

This chain links TRBV6-6 with TRBJ2-1, with 14 bases matching TRBD2. The V gene end was trimmed by 6 bases and the J gene end by 7 bases; junction bases not matched to a gene: 8. Per the germline V gene, CDR1 is MNHNY and CDR2 is SVGAGI (reference sequence). The CDR3 has 16 residues. The CDR3 region has the DNA TGTGCCAGCAGCTACCCCGGGACTAGCGGGAGTAATGAGCAGTTCTTC. Its protein product is CASSYPGTSGSNEQFF.

The rearrangement joins TRBV6-5 to TRBJ1-1; TRBD1 might be the D (6 bases). This CDR3 contains 14 residues. Trimming left V 7 bases short and J 4 bases short, with 16 bases between. Looked up from germline, CDR1 is MNHEY and CDR2 is SVGAGI. CDR3 loop: CASTPRGRVTEAFF. Written as DNA, the CDR3 is TGTGCCAGCACCCCCAGGGGTAGAGTCACTGAAGCTTTCTTT.

The DNA of the CDR3 is TGTGCCAGCAGTTTGGTCACTACAGGGGGATATAGCAATCAGCCCCAGCATTTT. Protein product: CASSLVTTGGYSNQPQHF. J is TRBJ1-5 and V is TRBV28, with 8 bases that match TRBD1. The germline CDR1 and CDR2 sequences are MDHEN and SYDVKM. Trimming took 3 bases from V and 0 from J; bases not matched to a gene: 10. CDR3 length: 18 residues.

This chain links TRBV4-1 with TRBJ2-7; TRBD2 aligns across 8 bases. J was trimmed by 9 bases and V by 3 bases; bases with no gene match: 13. The germline V gene has CDR1 MGHRA and CDR2 YSYEKL. CDR3 length: 15 amino acids. This CDR3 is CASSQTTSEFSGQYF. The CDR3 nucleotides are TGCGCCAGCAGCCAGACGACTAGCGAGTTTTCCGGGCAGTACTTC.

This rearrangement joins TRBV6-6 to TRBJ2-7; D unresolved. Germline CDR1 is MNHNY and CDR2 is SVGAGI (reference sequence). The CDR3 spans 12 residues. V shed 5 bases and J shed 4 bases, with 9 bases lying between them. This chain's CDR3 is CASSQPAYEQYF. CDR3 DNA: TGTGCCAGCAGTCAGCCCGCTTACGAGCAGTACTTC.

J is TRBJ1-2 and V is TRBV9, with 7 positions matching TRBD1. The junction had 4 bases not matched to a gene; V was cut back by 4 bases and J by 4 bases. The CDR3 contains 13 residues. Germline loops: CDR1 SGDLS, CDR2 YYNGEE. CDR3 sequence (DNA): TGTGCCAGCAGCTCGCGACAGGGCTATGGCTACACCTTC. Its protein is CASSSRQGYGYTF.

The chain joins TRBV6-5 to TRBJ2-7; 8 bases match TRBD1. This CDR3 comprises 14 residues. CDR1 and CDR2 from the germline V gene are MNHEY and SVGAGI. V shed 5 bases and J 2 bases; nucleotides not matched to a gene: 5. Here the CDR3 reads CASSPGQAPYEQYF. CDR3 DNA sequence: TGTGCCAGCAGTCCGGGACAGGCCCCCTACGAGCAGTACTTC.

This chain uses TRBV7-3 with TRBJ2-3; TRBD1 agrees at 7 bases. With V trimmed by 4 bases and J by 0 bases, 7 bases remained unmatched. This CDR3 comprises 16 residues. CDR1 is SGHTA, CDR2 FQGTGA, per germline. CDR3 nucleotide sequence: TGTGCCAGCAGCTCCGGGACAGATTCTAGCACAGATACGCAGTATTTT. This codes for CASSSGTDSSTDTQYF.

The chain combines TRBV7-9 with TRBJ2-3; 13 bases map to TRBD2. This CDR3 region has 16 residues. Germline CDR1 and CDR2: SEHNR and FQNEAQ (reference sequence). V gave up 5 bases and J gave up 6 bases; unmatched junction bases: 8. Written as DNA, the CDR3 is TGTGCCAGCAGCCCGGGACTAGCGGGATTTTATGATACGCAGTATTTT. It codes for CASSPGLAGFYDTQYF.

The chain has TRBV2 and TRBJ2-7; TRBD2 matches at 7 bases. V was clipped by 4 bases and J by 0 bases; unmatched bases: 3. The V gene's germline CDR1 is SNHLY and CDR2 FYNNEI. There are 14 residues in the CDR3. The chain's CDR3 is CASSVGGGSYEQYF. In DNA form, the CDR3 reads TGTGCCAGCAGTGTTGGGGGGGGCTCCTACGAGCAGTACTTC.

This chain uses TRBV2 with TRBJ2-1, with D tentatively TRBD2 (5 bases). CDR3 length: 12 residues. The V and J ends lost 3 bases and 11 bases respectively, with 11 bases between them. CDR1 is SNHLY, CDR2 FYNNEI, per germline. CDR3 amino acids: CASSDRAGKQFF. The CDR3 DNA reads as TGTGCCAGCAGTGATAGGGCCGGGAAGCAGTTCTTC.

This clone has only one observation. This rearrangement joins TRBV5-6 to TRBJ1-1, with TRBD1 identical over 10 bases. V shed 3 bases and J 4 bases; nucleotides not matched to a gene: 6. This CDR3 region has 15 residues. CDR1 and CDR2 from the germline V gene are SGHDT and YYEEEE. The CDR3 spells CASSYGTGVVTEAFF. The CDR3 DNA reads as TGTGCCAGCAGCTACGGGACAGGGGTGGTCACTGAAGCTTTCTTT.

The chain is built from TRBV30 and TRBJ2-3; no clear D. Trimming shortened V by 0 bases and J by 6 bases, and 13 bases separated the two germline ends. Germline V lookup: CDR1 GTSNPN, CDR2 SVGIG (reference sequence). This CDR3 is 14 amino acids long. The CDR3 loop reads CAWSVGSSRDTQYF. In DNA, the CDR3 is TGTGCCTGGAGTGTAGGCAGTTCCAGGGATACGCAGTATTTT.